The 26 T cell receptor beta chains listed next were all sequenced from one sample in a study of T cells in Graves' hyperthyroidism and ophthalmopathy. Researchers amplified the TCR beta CDR3 regions from RNA transcripts. TCR CDR3 regions were first amplified by RT-PCR with HTBI primers. Using its own MiXCR run on the multiplex PCR reads, TCRdb lists one record per CDR3 protein. The table shows about 52,000 distinct CDR3 sequences, with about half occurring only once. Sequencing was carried out using blood. The origin of the receptors is a woman in her fifties or sixties with Graves' ophthalmopathy.

The genes are TRBV7-9 and TRBJ1-5; D call uncertain. Trimming removed 1 base from V and 6 bases from J, with 7 bases in between. CDR1 SEHNR and CDR2 FQNEAQ come from the germline V gene (reference sequence). This CDR3 contains 13 residues. CDR3 amino acids: CASSLEGTQPQHF. In DNA, the CDR3 is TGTGCCAGCAGCTTAGAAGGCACTCAGCCCCAGCATTTT.

Comment on this clonotype: At one boundary the junction diverges from the germline segment, which might be a read error. The V call is TRBV10-3, the J call TRBJ2-2; D might be TRBD1 or TRBD2, each matching 5 bases. There are 15 residues in the CDR3. Per germline, CDR1 ENHRY and CDR2 SYGVKD. The CDR3 loop reads CAISETRRGTGVLFF. The CDR3 DNA is TGTGCCATCAGTGAGACTAGAAGGGGCACCGGGGTGCTGTTTTTT.

The table lists this clonotype with a count of one. The chain is built from TRBV15 and TRBJ2-7; 7 positions match TRBD2. V lost 1 base to trimming and J lost 2 bases; unmatched junction nucleotides: 2. The CDR3 totals 14 residues. CDR1 is LNHNV, CDR2 YYDKDF, per germline (reference sequence). The CDR3 here is CATSRGGGAYEQYF. The CDR3 DNA follows: TGTGCCACCAGCAGAGGGGGGGGGGCCTACGAGCAGTACTTC.

This clonotype was picked up one time. The junction departs from germline at one end; a sequencing error may be responsible. V usage is TRBV6-5 and J usage is TRBJ1-1, with D unclear. The CDR3 has 13 residues. Germline CDR1 reads MNHEY; CDR2 reads SVGAGI. CDR3 bases: TGTGCCAGCAGCCCACTAGGAAACACTGGAGCTTTCTTT. This gives the protein CASSPLGNTGAFF.

The chain uses TRBV7-2 and TRBJ2-7; D is unclear. CDR3 length: 12 residues. Looked up from germline, CDR1 is SGHTA and CDR2 is FQGNSA. V was cut by 5 bases and J by 2 bases, with 7 bases left in between. CDR3 residues: CASSPSAYEQYF. Written as DNA, the CDR3 is TGTGCCAGCAGCCCTAGTGCCTACGAGCAGTACTTC.

This chain links TRBV15 with TRBJ1-6; a possible D gene is TRBD1 (6 bases). Germline CDR1 LNHNV, CDR2 YYDKDF (reference sequence). This CDR3 region has 14 residues. The germline V and J ends were trimmed by 4 bases and 6 bases, with 10 bases remaining between them. The CDR3 nucleotides are TGTGCCACCAGCACCGGACAGATTAATTCACCCCTCCACTTT. This encodes CATSTGQINSPLHF. The full variable domain, completed using reference TRBV15 and TRBJ1-6, is DAMVIQNPRYQVTQFGKPVTLSCSQTLNHNVMYWYQQKSSQAPKLLFHYYDKDFNNEADTPDNFQSRRPNTSFCFLDIRSPGLGDTAMYLCATSTGQINSPLHFGNGTRLTVT.

This rearrangement joins TRBV7-2 to TRBJ2-1, with D unresolved. The germline gives CDR1 SGHTA, CDR2 FQGNSA. The CDR3 is 12 amino acids. V lost 2 bases and J lost 10, with 9 bases in between. CDR3 in amino acids: CASSLSRQEQFF. The CDR3 DNA reads TGTGCCAGCAGCTTAAGTCGACAAGAGCAGTTCTTC.

Many counts were recorded for this clonotype. This chain joins TRBV6-2 or TRBV6-3 and TRBJ2-7; no clear D. The germline gives CDR1 MNHEY, CDR2 SVGEGT. The V gene lost 6 bases and the J gene lost 4 bases, with 7 bases spanning the gap. This CDR3 spans 11 amino acids. CDR3 sequence (DNA): TGTGCCAGCAGCCTAGTTTACGAGCAGTACTTC. It is translated as CASSLVYEQYF.

This clonotype was detected ten times or more. The genes are TRBV19 and TRBJ2-3; TRBD2 agrees at 9 bases. From germline, CDR1 is LNHDA and CDR2 SQIVND (reference sequence). V shed 7 bases, J shed 6 bases, and the junction held 8 bases outside the gene matches. The CDR3 is 14 amino acids. For the CDR3, the DNA is TGTGCCAGTAAGTTAGCGGGAGACTTGGATACGCAGTATTTT. This encodes CASKLAGDLDTQYF.

This clonotype was recorded many times. This chain joins TRBV12-3 or TRBV12-4 and TRBJ2-5; possible D gene TRBD2, 6 bases. This CDR3 has 12 amino acids. V was pared by 6 bases and J by 5 bases, with 10 bases between. In DNA, the CDR3 is TGTGCCAGCAGCCCTGGAGGGGAGACCCAGTACTTC. Translating gives CASSPGGETQYF.

This clonotype was seen only once. The genes are TRBV19 and TRBJ2-7; 9 bases match TRBD1. Trimming removed 5 bases from V and 2 bases from J; junction bases left unmatched: 10. Per germline, CDR1 LNHDA and CDR2 SQIVND (reference sequence). CDR3 length: 16 residues. In nucleotides, the CDR3 is TGTGCCAGTAGTGCCTTCGGGACAGGGCGGACCTACGAGCAGTACTTC. Protein product: CASSAFGTGRTYEQYF.

V and J are TRBV20-1 and TRBJ2-7; 10 positions match TRBD2. Germline-derived CDR1 and CDR2 are DFQATT and SNEGSKA (reference sequence). V gave up 5 bases and J gave up 1 base; unmatched junction bases: 2. The CDR3 is 13 amino acids. CDR3 region: CSAGTSDSYEQYF. In DNA, the CDR3 is TGCAGTGCTGGGACTAGCGATTCCTACGAGCAGTACTTC.

The chain has TRBV6-4 and TRBJ1-5, with a weak D call TRBD1 (6 bases). V was pared by 3 bases and J by 11 bases, with 17 bases between. Germline V gives CDR1 MRHNA, CDR2 SNTAGT. CDR3 length: 14 amino acids. The CDR3 protein is CASSEAGGQETQHF. Written as DNA, the CDR3 is TGTGCCAGCAGTGAAGCGGGGGGGCAAGAGACCCAGCATTTT.

This clonotype was detected a few times. The chain joins TRBV7-2 to TRBJ2-6; D is ambiguous. This CDR3 comprises 16 residues. From germline, CDR1 is SGHTA and CDR2 FQGNSA. V was cut by 1 base and J by 0 bases, with 7 bases left in between. The CDR3 sequence is CASSLGGFSGANVLTF. CDR3 sequence (DNA): TGTGCCAGCAGCTTAGGTGGCTTCTCTGGGGCCAACGTCCTGACTTTC.

A note on this clonotype: A read error may produce the germline difference seen at one junction end. The chain uses TRBV7-9 and TRBJ1-5; weak D call: TRBD1 (6 bases). The germline V gene has CDR1 SEHNR and CDR2 FQNEAQ (reference sequence). This CDR3 region has 16 residues. The CDR3 sequence is CASSPTSGGYNEPQHF. CDR3 DNA sequence: TGTGCCAGCAGCCCGACTAGCGGGGGCTACAATGAGCCCCAGCATTTT.

By sample fraction, this clonotype is medium-sized. This chain links TRBV24-1 with TRBJ2-2; tentatively, D is TRBD1 or TRBD2 (5 bases each). The germline gives CDR1 KGHDR, CDR2 SFDVKD. The V end was cut by 5 bases, the J end by 5 bases, with 11 bases between. This CDR3 contains 14 residues. The chain's CDR3 is CATSAPGLTGELFF. The CDR3, as DNA: TGTGCCACCAGTGCCCCGGGGCTAACCGGGGAGCTGTTTTTT.

This clonotype occurred many times. The J gene is TRBJ2-1, the V gene TRBV6-5, with D perhaps matching TRBD1 (6 bases). V lost 10 bases, J lost 0 bases, and 13 bases lay in between. Germline CDR1 MNHEY, CDR2 SVGAGI. CDR3 length equals 14 residues. Here the CDR3 DNA reads TGTGCCACCGGACAGCTTAGCTCCTACAATGAGCAGTTCTTC. It is translated as CATGQLSSYNEQFF.

In the case of this clonotype: The conserved phenylalanine or tryptophan normally closing the CDR3 is absent here, so this likely arose from a read error. This chain uses TRBV7-9 with TRBJ2-5; D remains ambiguous. CDR1 is SEHNR, CDR2 FQNEAQ, per germline (reference sequence). The CDR3 totals 12 residues. Trimming left V 5 bases short and J 6 bases short, with 10 bases between. In DNA form, the CDR3 reads TGTGCCAGCAGCCCTCTAGAACAGACCCAGTACCTC. Its protein is CASSPLEQTQYL.

This clonotype has just a few counts. The chain is built from TRBV4-3 and TRBJ2-5, with 10 bases identical to TRBD2. The CDR3 is 19 amino acids. Germline CDR1 is LGHNA and CDR2 is YSLEER. Trimming took 0 bases from V and 0 from J; bases not matched to a gene: 10. The CDR3 DNA is TGCGCCAGCAGCCAAGAACCTCTACTAGCGGGATTGTACCAAGAGACCCAGTACTTC. It specifies CASSQEPLLAGLYQETQYF.

This clonotype was counted ten times or more. The V and J genes are TRBV5-6 and TRBJ2-3; TRBD2 matches at 7 bases. The CDR3 totals 14 residues. The germline gives CDR1 SGHDT, CDR2 YYEEEE. V shed 3 bases, J shed 2 bases, and the junction held 3 bases outside the gene matches. For the CDR3, the DNA is TGTGCCAGCAGCTGGGGGGGGGTCACAGATACGCAGTATTTT. Translating it yields CASSWGGVTDTQYF. The entire variable domain, with the rest obtained from reference TRBV5-6 and TRBJ2-3, is as follows: DAGVTQSPTHLIKTRGQQVTLRCSPKSGHDTVSWYQQALGQGPQFIFQYYEEEERQRGNFPDRFSGHQFPNYSSELNVNALLLGDSALYLCASSWGGVTDTQYFGPGTRLTVL.

The rearrangement uses TRBV15 and TRBJ1-4; the match to TRBD1 covers 9 bases. V was clipped by 5 bases and J by 7 bases; unmatched bases: 8. Germline CDR1 LNHNV, CDR2 YYDKDF (reference sequence). The length of the CDR3 is 15 residues. The CDR3 DNA sequence: TGTGCCACCAGCGGGAACAGGGGGCTGGGTGAAAAACTGTTTTTT. Protein sequence: CATSGNRGLGEKLFF.

The V and J genes are TRBV10-3 and TRBJ2-7; D possibly corresponds to TRBD1 (5 bases). Germline CDR1 reads ENHRY; CDR2 reads SYGVKD. Trimming cost V 4 bases and J 3 bases, with 16 bases left between them. The CDR3 has 15 residues. Here the CDR3 DNA reads TGTGCCATCAGTGGCGACAGTTCCCCCTTCTACGAGCAGTACTTC. Protein sequence: CAISGDSSPFYEQYF.

The CDR3 DNA reads as TGTGCCATCAGTCCCAACAGGGACACTGAAGCTTTCTTT. Amino acids: CAISPNRDTEAFF. The chain recombines TRBV10-3 with TRBJ1-1, with TRBD1 as a possible D gene (6 bases). CDR1 ENHRY and CDR2 SYGVKD come from the germline V gene. V was cut by 5 bases and J by 3 bases, with 10 bases left in between. The CDR3 has 13 residues.

This clonotype was recorded a few times. Possible read error: a much larger clone is one base away. The gene calls are TRBV6-1 and TRBJ2-7, with 11 bases lining up with TRBD2. Germline assignment: CDR1 MNHNS and CDR2 SASEGT. J was trimmed by 2 bases and V by 6 bases; bases with no gene match: 9. The CDR3 covers 16 residues. The CDR3 bases are TGTGCCAGCAGACTTTCCGGGACTAGCGGAGCCTACGAGCAGTACTTC. The encoded protein is CASRLSGTSGAYEQYF.

This clonotype occurred many times. J is TRBJ2-3 and V is TRBV19; the D is unclear. The CDR3 has 17 amino acids. Germline loops: CDR1 LNHDA, CDR2 SQIVND (reference sequence). Trimming cost V 7 bases and J 2 bases, with 22 bases left between them. DNA of the CDR3: TGTGCCAGTACATATCGGGCCGCCGCCGAGATCACAGATACGCAGTATTTT. Its protein product is CASTYRAAAEITDTQYF.

This clonotype was recorded many times. The gene calls are TRBV19 and TRBJ2-2, with 8 bases aligning to TRBD2. V gave up 2 bases and J gave up 5 bases; unmatched junction bases: 4. Germline CDR1 is LNHDA and CDR2 is SQIVND (reference sequence). The CDR3 has 15 residues. The CDR3 DNA is TGTGCCAGTAGTATACTTGCGGGAGGAACCGGGGAGCTGTTTTTT. Translation gives CASSILAGGTGELFF.